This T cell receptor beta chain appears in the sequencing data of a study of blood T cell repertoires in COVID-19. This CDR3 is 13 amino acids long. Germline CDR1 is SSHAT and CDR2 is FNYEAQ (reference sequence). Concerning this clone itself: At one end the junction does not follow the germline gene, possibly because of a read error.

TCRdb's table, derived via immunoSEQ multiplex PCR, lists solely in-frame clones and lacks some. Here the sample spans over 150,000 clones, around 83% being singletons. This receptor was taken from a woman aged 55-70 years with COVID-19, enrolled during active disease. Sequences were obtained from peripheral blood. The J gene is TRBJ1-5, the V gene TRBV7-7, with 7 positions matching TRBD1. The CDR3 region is CASSVDRDQPQHF. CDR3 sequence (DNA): TGTGCTAGCAGCGTCGACAGGGATCAGCCCCAGCATTTT.